Below, 8 T cell receptor beta chains from the same sample are listed, as sequenced in a study of shared T cell receptors in the human thymus (dated by TCRdb to the early 2020s). Libraries came from the immunoSEQ multiplex PCR assay. This immuneACCESS table, as held by TCRdb, lists in-frame sequences with V and J called but not all clones. Of the missing ones, under half trace to an unresolved V gene in checked studies; the others have no known cause. Recorded for this sample are hundreds of thousands of clones; 85% to 95% of them occurred a single time. The ten largest make up roughly 0.02% of the sample. Sequencing was performed on thymocytes. These receptors all come from a human donor.

This chain joins TRBV4-3 and TRBJ2-1; no firm D call. The V end lost 0 bases, the J end lost 7 bases, and 7 bases lay between the germline ends. Germline lookup yields CDR1 LGHNA and CDR2 YSLEER. This CDR3 region has 13 residues. The CDR3 loop reads CASSQEGGNEQFF. In DNA form, the CDR3 reads TGCGCCAGCAGCCAAGAAGGCGGAAATGAGCAGTTCTTC.

The gene calls are TRBV11-2 and TRBJ1-1, with a weak D call TRBD1 (5 bases). CDR1 and CDR2 (germline): SGHAT, FQNNGV. The CDR3 spans 19 residues. V lost 2 bases and J lost 2, with 24 bases in between. CDR3 nucleotide sequence: TGTGCCAGCAGCTTAATGCACAGGCCAAAAGGGGCAAAAAACACTGAAGCTTTCTTT. Translating it yields CASSLMHRPKGAKNTEAFF.

CDR3: CASSSEPTAIVPREEKLFF. The DNA of the CDR3 is TGTGCCAGCAGCTCCGAACCGACAGCCATAGTGCCTAGAGAAGAAAAACTGTTTTTT. The V call is TRBV9, the J call TRBJ1-4, with a tentative D call TRBD1 (5 bases). Trimming took 4 bases from V and 8 from J, leaving 30 bases between them. Per germline, CDR1 SGDLS and CDR2 YYNGEE. This CDR3 spans 19 amino acids.

The rearrangement uses TRBV28 and TRBJ2-7; 8 bases map to TRBD1. The V segment lost 10 bases and the J segment 4 bases; nucleotides outside the gene matches: 33. Germline V gene lookup returns CDR1 MDHEN and CDR2 SYDVKM. This CDR3 has 21 residues. In nucleotides, the CDR3 is TGTGCCACCCTCCCGCCGACAGGGGATTCCTTTCAAGACCCATATGGGTACGAGCAGTACTTC. Translating gives CATLPPTGDSFQDPYGYEQYF.

The chain couples TRBV27 to TRBJ1-1; 8 bases fit TRBD1. Germline loops: CDR1 MNHEY, CDR2 SMNVEV (reference sequence). The V segment lost 7 bases and the J segment 1 base; nucleotides outside the gene matches: 8. This CDR3 contains 15 residues. CDR3 amino acids: CASTSTGGTNTEAFF. The DNA of the CDR3 is TGTGCCAGCACCTCAACAGGGGGAACGAACACTGAAGCTTTCTTT.

This chain connects TRBV19 to TRBJ1-1; the D is unclear. The CDR3 spans 12 residues. Germline loops: CDR1 LNHDA, CDR2 SQIVND (reference sequence). Trimming left V 5 bases short and J 3 bases short, with 7 bases between. The CDR3 loop is CASSYRDTEAFF. In DNA, the CDR3 is TGTGCCAGTAGTTACCGGGACACTGAAGCTTTCTTT.

The V call is TRBV7-2, the J call TRBJ1-5, with D possibly TRBD1 on 5 matching bases. Germline V gives CDR1 SGHTA, CDR2 FQGNSA. CDR3 size: 15 residues. The V and J ends lost 3 bases and 0 bases respectively, with 9 bases between them. The CDR3 nucleotides read TGTGCCAGCAGCTTTCAGGGCTATAGCAATCAGCCCCAGCATTTT. Translation gives CASSFQGYSNQPQHF.

This chain joins TRBV11-3 and TRBJ2-7; 7 nucleotides line up with TRBD1. CDR3 length: 13 amino acids. CDR1 is SGHNT, CDR2 YENEEA, per germline. The trim removed 5 bases at V and 0 bases at J, leaving 1 base unmatched. The CDR3 region is CASSRDSSYEQYF. The CDR3 region has the DNA TGTGCCAGCAGCCGGGACAGCTCCTACGAGCAGTACTTC.